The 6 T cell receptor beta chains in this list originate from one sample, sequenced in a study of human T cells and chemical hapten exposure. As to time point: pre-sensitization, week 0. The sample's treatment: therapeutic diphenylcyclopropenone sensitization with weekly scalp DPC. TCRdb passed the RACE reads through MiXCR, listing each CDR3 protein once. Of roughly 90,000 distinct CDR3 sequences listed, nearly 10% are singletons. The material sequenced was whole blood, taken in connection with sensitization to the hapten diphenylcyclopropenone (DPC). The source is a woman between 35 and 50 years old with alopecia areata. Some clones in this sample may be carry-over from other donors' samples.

CDR3 protein: CSARDRTSGGATDEQFF. In DNA, the CDR3 is TGCAGTGCTAGAGATAGGACTAGCGGGGGGGCGACTGATGAGCAGTTCTTC. The chain combines TRBV20-1 with TRBJ2-1, with 15 bases aligning to TRBD2. The CDR3 loop spans 17 amino acids. J gave up 8 bases and V 0 bases, and 8 bases lay outside the gene matches. Germline V gene lookup returns CDR1 DFQATT and CDR2 SNEGSKA (reference sequence).

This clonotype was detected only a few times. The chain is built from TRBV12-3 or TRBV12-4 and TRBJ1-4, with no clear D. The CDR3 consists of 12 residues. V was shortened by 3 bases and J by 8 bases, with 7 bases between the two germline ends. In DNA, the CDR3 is TGTGCCAGCAGTTTCTTAAGGGAAAAACTGTTTTTT. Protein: CASSFLREKLFF.

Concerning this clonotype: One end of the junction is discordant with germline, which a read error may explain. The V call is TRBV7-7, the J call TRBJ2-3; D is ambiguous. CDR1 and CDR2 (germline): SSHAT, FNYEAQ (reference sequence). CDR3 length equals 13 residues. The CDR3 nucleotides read TGTGCTAGCAGCCCAACGTCGGCGAATACGCAGTATTTT. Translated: CASSPTSANTQYF.

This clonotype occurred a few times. The CDR3 nucleotides read TGCGCCAGCAGGGCCGGCGGGGAAGTCACAGATACGCAGTATTTT. It translates to CASRAGGEVTDTQYF. V gene TRBV5-1 combines with J gene TRBJ2-3; a weak D match, TRBD2 (6 bases). Germline CDR1 and CDR2: SGHRS and YFSETQ. The CDR3 length is 15 residues. V gave up 5 bases and J gave up 2 bases, with 15 bases separating them. The whole variable domain, remainder taken from reference TRBV5-1 and TRBJ2-3, is KAGVTQTPRYLIKTRGQQVTLSCSPISGHRSVSWYQQTPGQGLQFLFEYFSETQRNKGNFPGRFSGRQFSNSRSEMNVSTLELGDSALYLCASRAGGEVTDTQYFGPGTRLTVL.

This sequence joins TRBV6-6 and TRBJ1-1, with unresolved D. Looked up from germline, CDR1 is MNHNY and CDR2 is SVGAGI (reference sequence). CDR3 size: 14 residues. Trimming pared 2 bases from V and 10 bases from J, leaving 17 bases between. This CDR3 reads CASSYRKGSVGAFF. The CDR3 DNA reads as TGTGCCAGCAGTTACCGAAAGGGCTCAGTAGGAGCTTTCTTT.

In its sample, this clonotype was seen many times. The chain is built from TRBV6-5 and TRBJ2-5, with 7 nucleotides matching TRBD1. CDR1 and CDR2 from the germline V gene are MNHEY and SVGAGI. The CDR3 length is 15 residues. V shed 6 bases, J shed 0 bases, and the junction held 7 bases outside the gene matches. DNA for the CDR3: TGTGCCAGCAGGGTAGGGACAGCCCACCAAGAGACCCAGTACTTC. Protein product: CASRVGTAHQETQYF.